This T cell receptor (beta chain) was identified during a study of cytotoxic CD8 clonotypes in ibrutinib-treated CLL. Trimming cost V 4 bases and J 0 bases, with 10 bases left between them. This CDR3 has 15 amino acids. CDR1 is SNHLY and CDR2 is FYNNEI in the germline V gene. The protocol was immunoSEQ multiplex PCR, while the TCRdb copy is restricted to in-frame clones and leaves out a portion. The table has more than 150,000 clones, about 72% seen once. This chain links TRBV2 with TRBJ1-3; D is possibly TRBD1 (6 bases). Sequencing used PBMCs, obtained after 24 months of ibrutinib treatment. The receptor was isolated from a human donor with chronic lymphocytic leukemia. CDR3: CASSAARGSGNTIYF. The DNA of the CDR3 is TGTGCCAGCAGTGCGGCCAGGGGCTCTGGAAACACCATATATTTT.